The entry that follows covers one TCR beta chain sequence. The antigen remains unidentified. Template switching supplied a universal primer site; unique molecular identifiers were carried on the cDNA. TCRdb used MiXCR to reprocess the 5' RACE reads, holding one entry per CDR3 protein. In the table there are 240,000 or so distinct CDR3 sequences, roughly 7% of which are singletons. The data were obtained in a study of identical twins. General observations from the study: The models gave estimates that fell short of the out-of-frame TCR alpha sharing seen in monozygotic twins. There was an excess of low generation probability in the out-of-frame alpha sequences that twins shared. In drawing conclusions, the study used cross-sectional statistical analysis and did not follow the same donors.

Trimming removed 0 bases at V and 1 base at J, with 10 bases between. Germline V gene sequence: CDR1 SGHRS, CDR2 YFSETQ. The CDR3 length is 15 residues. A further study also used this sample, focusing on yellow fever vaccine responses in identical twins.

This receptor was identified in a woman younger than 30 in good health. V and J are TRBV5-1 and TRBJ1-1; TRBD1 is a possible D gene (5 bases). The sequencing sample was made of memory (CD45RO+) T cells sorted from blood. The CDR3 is CASSLGPQGNTEAFF. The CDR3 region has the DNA TGCGCCAGCAGCTTGGGTCCCCAGGGGAACACTGAAGCTTTCTTT.